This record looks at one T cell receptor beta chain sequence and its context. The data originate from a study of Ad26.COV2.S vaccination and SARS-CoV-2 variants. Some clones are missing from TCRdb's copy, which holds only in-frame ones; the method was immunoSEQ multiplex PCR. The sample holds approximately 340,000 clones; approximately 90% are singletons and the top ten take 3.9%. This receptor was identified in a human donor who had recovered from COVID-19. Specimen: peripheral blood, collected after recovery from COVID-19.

The chain's CDR3 is CAIAGAYEQYF. The CDR3 DNA sequence: TGTGCCATAGCAGGAGCCTACGAGCAGTACTTC. The chain employs TRBV10-3 and TRBJ2-7; no clear D. This CDR3 has 11 amino acids. The germline V and J ends were trimmed by 9 bases and 2 bases, with 8 bases remaining between them. Germline V gives CDR1 ENHRY, CDR2 SYGVKD.